The 4 T cell receptor beta chains in this list originate from one sample, sequenced in a study of T cells expressing NK-cell markers. TCRdb reprocessed the 5' RACE reads, with one entry per CDR3 protein and no DNA. The sample data list 500,000 to 600,000 distinct CDR3 sequences. Source material: blood T cells: a sorted CD56 or NKG2C T cell subset, CD4+ or CD8+ T cells, or bulk PBMC T cells (not recorded which). The receptor source for this set is a man between 18 and 29 years old in good health.

The V and J genes are TRBV25-1 and TRBJ2-2; without DNA, the TCRdb call of TRBD1 cannot be checked. This CDR3 is 18 amino acids long. Germline V lookup: CDR1 MGHDK, CDR2 SYGVNS. CDR3 amino acids: CASSEPTGTFANTGELFF.

The rearrangement links TRBV7-2 to TRBJ2-7. This CDR3 spans 13 amino acids. Germline-derived CDR1 and CDR2 are SGHTA and FQGNSA. The chain's CDR3 is CASSLTQRYEQYF.

The chain recombines TRBV20-1 with TRBJ1-1. The CDR3 loop spans 17 amino acids. The germline V gene has CDR1 DFQATT and CDR2 SNEGSKA (reference sequence). CDR3 residues: CSARDQGSLSRGTEAFF.

This chain joins TRBV5-1 and TRBJ2-3; TCRdb selects TRBD1, and the lack of DNA leaves this call unchecked. Looked up from germline, CDR1 is SGHRS and CDR2 is YFSETQ. The CDR3 is made up of 15 amino acids. The CDR3 here is CASSLGWGLTDTQYF.